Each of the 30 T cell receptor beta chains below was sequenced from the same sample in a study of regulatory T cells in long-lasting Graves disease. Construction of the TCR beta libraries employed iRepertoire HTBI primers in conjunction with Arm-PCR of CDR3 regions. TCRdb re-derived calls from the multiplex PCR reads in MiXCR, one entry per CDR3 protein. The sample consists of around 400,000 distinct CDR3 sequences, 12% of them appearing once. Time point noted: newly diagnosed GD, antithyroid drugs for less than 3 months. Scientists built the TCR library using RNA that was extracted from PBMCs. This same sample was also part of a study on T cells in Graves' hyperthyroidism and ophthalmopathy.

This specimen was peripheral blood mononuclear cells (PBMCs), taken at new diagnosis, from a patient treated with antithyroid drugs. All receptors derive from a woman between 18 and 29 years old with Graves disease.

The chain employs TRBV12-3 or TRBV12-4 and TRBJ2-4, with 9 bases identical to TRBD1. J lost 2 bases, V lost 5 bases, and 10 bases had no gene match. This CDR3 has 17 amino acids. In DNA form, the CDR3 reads TGTGCCAGCAGTACAGGGGACAGGGCCACATCCAAAAACATTCAGTACTTC. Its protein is CASSTGDRATSKNIQYF.

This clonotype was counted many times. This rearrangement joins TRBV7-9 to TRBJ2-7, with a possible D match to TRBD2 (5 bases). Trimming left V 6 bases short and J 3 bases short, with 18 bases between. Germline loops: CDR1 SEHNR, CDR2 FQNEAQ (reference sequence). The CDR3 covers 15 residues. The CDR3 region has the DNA TGTGCCAGCAGGGAACCCGGGCTAGCTTTCTACGAGCAGTACTTC. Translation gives CASREPGLAFYEQYF.

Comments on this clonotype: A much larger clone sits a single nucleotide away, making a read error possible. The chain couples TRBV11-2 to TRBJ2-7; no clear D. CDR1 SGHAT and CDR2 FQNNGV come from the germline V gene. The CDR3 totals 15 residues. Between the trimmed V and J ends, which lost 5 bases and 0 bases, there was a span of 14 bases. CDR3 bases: TGTGCCAGCAGCCCTCACTCCGACCGCTCCTACGAGCAGTACTTC. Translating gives CASSPHSDRSYEQYF.

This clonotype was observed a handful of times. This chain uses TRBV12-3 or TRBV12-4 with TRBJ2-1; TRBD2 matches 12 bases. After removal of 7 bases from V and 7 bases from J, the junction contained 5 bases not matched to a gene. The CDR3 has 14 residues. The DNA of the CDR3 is TGTGCCAGCATTGGACTAGCGGGGAAGAATGAGCAGTTCTTC. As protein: CASIGLAGKNEQFF.

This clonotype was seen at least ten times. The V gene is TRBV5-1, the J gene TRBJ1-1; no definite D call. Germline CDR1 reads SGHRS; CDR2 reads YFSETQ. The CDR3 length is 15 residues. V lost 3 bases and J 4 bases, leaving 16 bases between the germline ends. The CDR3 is CASSSGSAGGTEAFF. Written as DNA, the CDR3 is TGCGCCAGCAGCTCCGGGTCCGCCGGAGGCACTGAAGCTTTCTTT.

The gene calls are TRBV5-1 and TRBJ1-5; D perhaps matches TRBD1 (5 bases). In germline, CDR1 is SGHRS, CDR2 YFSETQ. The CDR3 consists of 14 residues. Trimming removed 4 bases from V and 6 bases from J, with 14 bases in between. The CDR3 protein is CASSQGSGGQPQHF. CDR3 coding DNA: TGCGCCAGCAGCCAGGGTTCGGGCGGTCAGCCCCAGCATTTT.

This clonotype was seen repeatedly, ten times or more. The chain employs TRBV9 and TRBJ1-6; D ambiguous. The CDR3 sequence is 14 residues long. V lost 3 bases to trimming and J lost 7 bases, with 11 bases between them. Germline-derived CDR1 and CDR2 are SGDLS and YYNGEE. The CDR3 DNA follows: TGTGCCAGCAGCGCGGCCGCGTGGAATTCACCCCTCCACTTT. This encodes CASSAAAWNSPLHF.

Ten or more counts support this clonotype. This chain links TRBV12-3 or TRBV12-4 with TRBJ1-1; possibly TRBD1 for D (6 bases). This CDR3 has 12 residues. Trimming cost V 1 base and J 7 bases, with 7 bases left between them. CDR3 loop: CASSLGTDEAFF. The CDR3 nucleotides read TGTGCCAGCAGTTTAGGGACAGATGAAGCTTTCTTT.

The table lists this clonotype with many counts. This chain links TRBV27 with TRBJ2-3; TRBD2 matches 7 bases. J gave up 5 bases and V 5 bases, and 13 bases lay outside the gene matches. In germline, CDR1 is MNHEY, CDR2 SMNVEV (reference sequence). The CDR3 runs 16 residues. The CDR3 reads CASSRSVAGVGDTQYF. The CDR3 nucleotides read TGTGCCAGCAGTCGCTCCGTGGCGGGGGTGGGAGATACGCAGTATTTT.

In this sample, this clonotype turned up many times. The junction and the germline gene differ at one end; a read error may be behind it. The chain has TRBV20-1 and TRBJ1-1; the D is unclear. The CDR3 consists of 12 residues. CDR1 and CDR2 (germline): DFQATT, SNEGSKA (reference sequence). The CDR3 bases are TGCAGTGCTGGCTGGGGTCGGACTGAAACTTTCTTT. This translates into CSAGWGRTETFF.

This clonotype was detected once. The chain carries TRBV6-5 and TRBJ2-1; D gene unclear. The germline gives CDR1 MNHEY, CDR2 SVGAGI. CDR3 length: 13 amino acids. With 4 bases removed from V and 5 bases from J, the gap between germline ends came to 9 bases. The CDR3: CASSSSNNNEQFF. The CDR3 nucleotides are TGTGCCAGCAGTTCCTCTAATAACAATGAGCAGTTCTTC.

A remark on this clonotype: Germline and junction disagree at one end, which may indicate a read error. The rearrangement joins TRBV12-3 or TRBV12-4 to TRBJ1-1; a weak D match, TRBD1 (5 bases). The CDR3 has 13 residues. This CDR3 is CAGSDRPNTEAFF. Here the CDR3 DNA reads TGTGCCGGCAGTGACAGACCGAACACTGAAGCTTTCTTT.

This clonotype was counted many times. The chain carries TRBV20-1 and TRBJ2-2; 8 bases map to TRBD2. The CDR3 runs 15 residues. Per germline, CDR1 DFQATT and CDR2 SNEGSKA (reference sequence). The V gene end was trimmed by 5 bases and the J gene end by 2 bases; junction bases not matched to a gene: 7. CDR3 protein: CSAPSSGRNTGELFF. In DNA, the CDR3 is TGCAGTGCTCCATCCAGCGGGAGAAACACCGGGGAGCTGTTTTTT.

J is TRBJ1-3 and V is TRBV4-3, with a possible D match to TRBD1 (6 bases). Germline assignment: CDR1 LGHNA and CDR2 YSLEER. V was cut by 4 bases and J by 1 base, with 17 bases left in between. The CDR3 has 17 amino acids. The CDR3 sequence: CASSPQGLSGSGNTIYF. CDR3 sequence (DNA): TGCGCCAGCAGCCCCCAGGGGTTGAGTGGTTCTGGAAACACCATATATTTT.

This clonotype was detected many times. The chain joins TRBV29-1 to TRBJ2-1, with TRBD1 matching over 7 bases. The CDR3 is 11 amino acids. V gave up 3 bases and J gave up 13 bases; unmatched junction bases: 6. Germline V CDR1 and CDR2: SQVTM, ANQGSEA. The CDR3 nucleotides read TGCAGCGTTGATTCGAGGACAGGTCAGTTCTTC. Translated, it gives CSVDSRTGQFF.

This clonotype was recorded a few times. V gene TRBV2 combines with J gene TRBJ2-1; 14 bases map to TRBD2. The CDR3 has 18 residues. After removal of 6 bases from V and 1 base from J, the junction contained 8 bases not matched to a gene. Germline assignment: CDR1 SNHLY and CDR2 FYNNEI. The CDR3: CASSEGLAGEWSYNEQFF. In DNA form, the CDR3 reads TGTGCCAGCAGCGAGGGACTAGCGGGAGAGTGGTCCTACAATGAGCAGTTCTTC.

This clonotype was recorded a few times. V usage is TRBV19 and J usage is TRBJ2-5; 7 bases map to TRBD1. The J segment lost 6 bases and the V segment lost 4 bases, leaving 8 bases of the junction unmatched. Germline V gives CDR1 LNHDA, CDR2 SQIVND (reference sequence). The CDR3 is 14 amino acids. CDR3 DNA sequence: TGTGCCAGTAGTAGGTCGGGGACAGCCAAGACCCAGTACTTC. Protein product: CASSRSGTAKTQYF.

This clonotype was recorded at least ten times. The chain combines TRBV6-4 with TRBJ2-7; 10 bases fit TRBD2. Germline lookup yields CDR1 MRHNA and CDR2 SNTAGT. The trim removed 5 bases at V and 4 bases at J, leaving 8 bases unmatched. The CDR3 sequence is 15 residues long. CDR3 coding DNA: TGTGCCAGCAGTTACGGGGCTAGCGGGAGATACGAGCAGTACTTC. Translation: CASSYGASGRYEQYF.

As DNA, the CDR3 is TGTGCCAGCAGTTACTCAGAGAGCTCCTACGAGCAGTACGTC. This gives the protein CASSYSESSYEQYV. V usage is TRBV6-2 or TRBV6-3 and J usage is TRBJ2-7; D call uncertain. The CDR3 is 14 residues long. V was trimmed by 0 bases and J by 0 bases, leaving 6 bases between them. CDR1 is MNHEY, CDR2 SVGEGT, per germline.

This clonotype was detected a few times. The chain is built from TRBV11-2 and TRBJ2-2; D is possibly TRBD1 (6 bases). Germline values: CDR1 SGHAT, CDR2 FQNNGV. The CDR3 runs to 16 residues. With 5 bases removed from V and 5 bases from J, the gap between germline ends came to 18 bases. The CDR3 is CASSARYRARTGELFF. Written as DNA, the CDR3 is TGTGCCAGCAGCGCCCGTTACAGGGCCAGGACCGGGGAGCTGTTTTTT. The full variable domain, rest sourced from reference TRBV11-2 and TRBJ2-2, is EAGVAQSPRYKIIEKRQSVAFWCNPISGHATLYWYQQILGQGPKLLIQFQNNGVVDDSQLPKDRFSAERLKGVDSTLKIQPAKLEDSAVYLCASSARYRARTGELFFGEGSRLTVL.

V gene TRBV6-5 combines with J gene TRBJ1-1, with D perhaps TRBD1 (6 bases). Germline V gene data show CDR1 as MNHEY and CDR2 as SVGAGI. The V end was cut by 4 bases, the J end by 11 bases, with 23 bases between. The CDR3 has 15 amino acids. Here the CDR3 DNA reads TGTGCCAGCAGTTTCGCTCCCCTGGGGGGCGCAGAGGCTTTCTTT. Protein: CASSFAPLGGAEAFF.

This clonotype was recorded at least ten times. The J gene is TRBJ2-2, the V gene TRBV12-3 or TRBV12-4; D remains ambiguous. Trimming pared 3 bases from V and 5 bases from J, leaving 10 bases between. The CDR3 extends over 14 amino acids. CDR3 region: CASSFVGPTGELFF. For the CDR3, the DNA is TGTGCCAGCAGTTTTGTAGGGCCGACCGGGGAGCTGTTTTTT.

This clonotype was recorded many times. CDR3 sequence reads: CASSVSETSGAYNEQFF. CDR3 bases: TGCGCCAGCAGTGTTTCTGAGACTAGCGGGGCCTACAATGAGCAGTTCTTC. The chain recombines TRBV10-1 with TRBJ2-1; TRBD2 aligns across 11 bases. Germline V CDR1 and CDR2: WNHNN, SYGVQD (reference sequence). Trimming at V came to 4 bases and at J to 2 bases, leaving 7 bases not matched to a gene. The CDR3 extends over 17 amino acids.

CDR3 coding DNA: TGTGCCAGCGCTTCGGGGGTCATGGTGCACTACGAGCAGTACTTC. Its protein is CASASGVMVHYEQYF. This rearrangement joins TRBV7-2 to TRBJ2-7, with a possible D match to TRBD2 (6 bases). The V gene lost 8 bases and the J gene lost 3 bases, with 20 bases spanning the gap. The CDR3 has 15 residues. Germline lookup yields CDR1 SGHTA and CDR2 FQGNSA.

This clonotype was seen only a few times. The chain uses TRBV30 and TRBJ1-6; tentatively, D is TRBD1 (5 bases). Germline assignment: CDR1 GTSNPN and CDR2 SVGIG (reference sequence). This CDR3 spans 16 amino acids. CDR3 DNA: TGTGCTTCATCAATAAAGGGTTCCAGGGTCAAGTCACCCCTCCACTTT. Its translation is CASSIKGSRVKSPLHF.

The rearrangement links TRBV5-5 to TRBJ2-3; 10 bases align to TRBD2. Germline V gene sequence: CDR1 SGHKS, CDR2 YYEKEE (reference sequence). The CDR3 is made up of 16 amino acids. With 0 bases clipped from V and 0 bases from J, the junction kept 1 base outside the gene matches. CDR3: CASSLASGGSTDTQYF. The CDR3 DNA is TGTGCCAGCAGCTTGGCTAGCGGGGGTAGCACAGATACGCAGTATTTT.

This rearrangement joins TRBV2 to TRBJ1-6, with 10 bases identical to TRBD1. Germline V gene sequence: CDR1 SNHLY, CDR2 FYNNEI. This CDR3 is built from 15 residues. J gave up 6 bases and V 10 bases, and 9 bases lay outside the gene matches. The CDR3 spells CAITRDRGSNSPLHF. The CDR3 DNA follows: TGTGCCATCACCCGGGACAGGGGTTCTAATTCACCCCTCCACTTT.

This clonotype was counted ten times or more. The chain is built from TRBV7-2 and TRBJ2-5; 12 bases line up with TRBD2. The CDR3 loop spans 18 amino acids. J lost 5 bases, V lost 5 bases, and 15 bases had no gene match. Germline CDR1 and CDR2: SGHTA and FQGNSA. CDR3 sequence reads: CASSPGGASGGAGETQYF. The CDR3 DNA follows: TGTGCCAGCAGCCCCGGGGGGGCTAGCGGGGGGGCCGGTGAGACCCAGTACTTC.

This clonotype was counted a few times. The CDR3 sequence is CATSREARKNTEAFF. The CDR3 coding sequence is TGTGCCACCAGCAGAGAGGCCCGCAAGAACACTGAAGCTTTCTTT. V and J are TRBV15 and TRBJ1-1; D unclear. V lost 0 bases and J 1 base, leaving 9 bases between the germline ends. The CDR3 consists of 15 residues. CDR1 and CDR2 from the germline V gene are LNHNV and YYDKDF (reference sequence).

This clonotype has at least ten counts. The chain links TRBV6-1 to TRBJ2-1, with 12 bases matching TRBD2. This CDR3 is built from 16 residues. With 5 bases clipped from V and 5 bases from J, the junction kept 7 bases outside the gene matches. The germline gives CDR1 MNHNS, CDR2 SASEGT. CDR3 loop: CASSKTTSGGDNEQFF. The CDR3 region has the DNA TGTGCCAGCAGTAAAACGACTAGCGGGGGAGACAATGAGCAGTTCTTC.